This TCR beta chain was identified during a study of cytomegalovirus exposure and HLA in healthy donors. PCR employed 60 Vbeta and 13 Jbeta primers. Measured with immunoSEQ multiplex PCR; TCRdb has only the in-frame clones, and not every one. In the table there are about 160,000 clones, about two thirds of which are singletons. Overall study findings and caveats: In an earlier analysis, in several hundred donors, most V segments appeared productive either ~90% or ~30% of the time. The authors later linked a missense DCLRE1C variant to TCR beta V- and J-gene trimming. While the bulk of TCR sequences proved rare, some public TCRs turned up in many donors.

Per germline, CDR1 SQVTM and CDR2 ANQGSEA. There are 15 residues in the CDR3. Losses at the gene ends were 3 bases for V and 11 bases for J; bases not matched to a gene: 15. Comment on this clone: The antigen remains undetermined.

The chain uses TRBV29-1 and TRBJ2-3; 9 bases align to TRBD1. Sequenced: PBMCs. This TCR was recovered from a woman between 25 and 40 years old in good health and CMV-seronegative. CDR3 sequence reads: CSVDGGTGRRGLQYF. For the CDR3, the DNA is TGCAGCGTTGACGGAGGGACAGGGCGCCGAGGTTTGCAGTATTTT.